These 5 T cell receptor beta chains were sequenced from one sample in a study of identifying expanded T cells in peripheral blood. This table comes from immunoSEQ multiplex PCR, and its TCRdb copy is limited to in-frame clones, with some not included. The data show over 100,000 clones, with around 88% seen just once and 13% to 15% held by the top ten. The sequenced sample consisted of blood. The receptors were gathered from a person between 18 and 69 years old in good health.

CDR3 amino acids: CASSLVARTDPYEQYF. CDR3 coding DNA: TGTGCCAGCAGCTTAGTTGCTCGGACTGACCCCTACGAGCAGTACTTC. This chain connects TRBV7-2 to TRBJ2-7; D might be TRBD2 (5 bases). V shed 1 base and J shed 2 bases, with 15 bases lying between them. The CDR3 covers 16 residues. Looked up from germline, CDR1 is SGHTA and CDR2 is FQGNSA.

The chain couples TRBV6-6 to TRBJ2-7; D might be TRBD1 (6 bases). Germline V gene data show CDR1 as MNHNY and CDR2 as SVGAGI (reference sequence). V was cut by 2 bases and J by 0 bases, with 11 bases left in between. This CDR3 has 15 amino acids. In DNA, the CDR3 is TGTGCCAGCAGTTACGCCGACAGGAACTCCTACGAGCAGTACTTC. This codes for CASSYADRNSYEQYF.

This clone was observed a single time. The J gene is TRBJ2-4, the V gene TRBV28; D possibly corresponds to TRBD2 (7 bases). The ends were cut back, 5 bases at V and 9 bases at J, with 20 bases in the middle. The V gene's germline CDR1 is MDHEN and CDR2 SYDVKM. The CDR3 is made up of 15 amino acids. This chain's CDR3 is CASSLPTSRGGIQYF. The CDR3 region has the DNA TGTGCCAGCAGTCTCCCGACTAGCCGAGGGGGCATTCAGTACTTC.

This chain's CDR3 is CASSQGVRLPNQPQHF. The DNA for the CDR3 is TGCGCCAGCAGTCAAGGTGTCAGGCTTCCTAATCAGCCCCAGCATTTT. The rearrangement joins TRBV23-1 to TRBJ1-5; D is unresolved. TRBV23-1 is known as an ORF, though its function is uncertain. Trimming took 2 bases from V and 4 from J, leaving 15 bases between them. This CDR3 region has 16 residues.

The V gene is TRBV10-3, the J gene TRBJ1-1; TRBD1 matches 8 bases. The germline V gene encodes CDR1 ENHRY and CDR2 SYGVKD. After removal of 0 bases from V and 10 bases from J, the junction contained 13 bases not matched to a gene. This CDR3 is built from 16 residues. The DNA of the CDR3 is TGTGCCATCAGTGAGTCCCTAGGGGGGACAGGTTCTTCAGCTTTCTTT. This sequence encodes CAISESLGGTGSSAFF.